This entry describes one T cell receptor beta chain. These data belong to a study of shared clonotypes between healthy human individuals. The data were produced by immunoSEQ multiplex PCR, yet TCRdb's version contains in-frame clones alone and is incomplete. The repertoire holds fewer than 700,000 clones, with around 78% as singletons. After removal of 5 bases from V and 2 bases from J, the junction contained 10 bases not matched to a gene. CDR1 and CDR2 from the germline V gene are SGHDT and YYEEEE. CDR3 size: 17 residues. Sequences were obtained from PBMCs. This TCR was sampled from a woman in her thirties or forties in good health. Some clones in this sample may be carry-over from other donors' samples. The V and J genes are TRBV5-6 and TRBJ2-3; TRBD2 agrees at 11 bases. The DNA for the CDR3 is TGTGCCAGCAGTAAATTGGGACTAGCGGACCCCACAGATACGCAGTATTTT. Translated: CASSKLGLADPTDTQYF.